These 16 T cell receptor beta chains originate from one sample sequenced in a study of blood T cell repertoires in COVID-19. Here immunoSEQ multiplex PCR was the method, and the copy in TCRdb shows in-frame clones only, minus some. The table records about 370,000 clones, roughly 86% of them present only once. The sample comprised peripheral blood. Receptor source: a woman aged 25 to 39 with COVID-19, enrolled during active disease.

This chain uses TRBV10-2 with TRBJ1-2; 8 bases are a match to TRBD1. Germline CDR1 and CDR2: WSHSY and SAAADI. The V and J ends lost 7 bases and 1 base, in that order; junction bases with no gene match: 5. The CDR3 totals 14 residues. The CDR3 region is CASTGTGVNYGYTF. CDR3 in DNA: TGCGCCAGCACTGGGACAGGAGTTAACTATGGCTACACCTTC.

CDR3 bases: TGTGCCAGCAGCGTGACGCCTCCGGGACAGGGTCGGGATACGCAGTATTTT. Translating it yields CASSVTPPGQGRDTQYF. The chain employs TRBV9 and TRBJ2-3, with 9 bases lining up with TRBD1. The CDR3 covers 17 residues. CDR1 and CDR2 (germline): SGDLS, YYNGEE. Trimming cost V 2 bases and J 6 bases; bases outside gene matches: 13.

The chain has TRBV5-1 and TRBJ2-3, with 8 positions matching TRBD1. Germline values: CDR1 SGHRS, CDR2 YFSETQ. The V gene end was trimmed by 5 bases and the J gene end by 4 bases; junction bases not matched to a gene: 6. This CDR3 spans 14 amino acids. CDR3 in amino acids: CASSRTGNADTQYF. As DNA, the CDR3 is TGCGCCAGCAGTAGGACAGGGAACGCAGATACGCAGTATTTT.

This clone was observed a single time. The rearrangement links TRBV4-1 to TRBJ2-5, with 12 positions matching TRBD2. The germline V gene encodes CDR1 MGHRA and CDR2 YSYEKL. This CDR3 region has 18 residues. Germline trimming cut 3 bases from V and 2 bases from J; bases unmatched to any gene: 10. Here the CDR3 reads CASSQDTTGTSGQETQYF. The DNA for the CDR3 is TGCGCCAGCAGCCAGGACACAACCGGGACTAGCGGGCAAGAGACCCAGTACTTC.

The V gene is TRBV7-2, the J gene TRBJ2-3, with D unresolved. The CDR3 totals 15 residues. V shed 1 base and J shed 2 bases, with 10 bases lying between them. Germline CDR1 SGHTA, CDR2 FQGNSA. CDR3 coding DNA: TGTGCCAGCAGCTTAGGCGGCGAAACCACAGATACGCAGTATTTT. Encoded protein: CASSLGGETTDTQYF.

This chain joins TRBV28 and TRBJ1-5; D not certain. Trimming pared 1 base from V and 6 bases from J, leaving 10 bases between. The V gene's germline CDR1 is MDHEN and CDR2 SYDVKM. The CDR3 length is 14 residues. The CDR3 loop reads CASSLSGGFQPQHF. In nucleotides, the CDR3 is TGTGCCAGCAGTTTATCGGGAGGGTTTCAGCCCCAGCATTTT.

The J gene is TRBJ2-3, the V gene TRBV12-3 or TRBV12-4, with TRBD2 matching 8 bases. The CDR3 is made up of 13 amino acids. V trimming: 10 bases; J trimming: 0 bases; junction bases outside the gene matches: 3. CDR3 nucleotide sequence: TGTGCCACCTCTAGCGGGAGCACAGATACGCAGTATTTT. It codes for CATSSGSTDTQYF.

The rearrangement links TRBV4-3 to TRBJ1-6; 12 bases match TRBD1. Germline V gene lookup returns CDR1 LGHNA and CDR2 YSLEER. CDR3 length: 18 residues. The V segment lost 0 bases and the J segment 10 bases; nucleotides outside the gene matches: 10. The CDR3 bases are TGCGCCAGCAGCCAAGATCCCGGCGGGACAGGGGGCAAATCACCCCTCCACTTT. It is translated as CASSQDPGGTGGKSPLHF.

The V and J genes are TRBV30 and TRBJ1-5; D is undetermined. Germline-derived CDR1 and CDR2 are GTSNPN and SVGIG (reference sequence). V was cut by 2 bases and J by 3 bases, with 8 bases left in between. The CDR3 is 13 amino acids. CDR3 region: CAWSLAHNQPQHF. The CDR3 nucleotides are TGTGCCTGGAGTTTGGCCCACAATCAGCCCCAGCATTTT.

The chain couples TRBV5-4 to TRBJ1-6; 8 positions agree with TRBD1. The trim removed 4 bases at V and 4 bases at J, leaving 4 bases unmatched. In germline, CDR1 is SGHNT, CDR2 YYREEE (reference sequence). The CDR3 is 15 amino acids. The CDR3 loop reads CASSGGQEYNSPLHF. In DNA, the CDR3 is TGTGCCAGCAGCGGGGGACAGGAGTATAATTCACCCCTCCACTTT.

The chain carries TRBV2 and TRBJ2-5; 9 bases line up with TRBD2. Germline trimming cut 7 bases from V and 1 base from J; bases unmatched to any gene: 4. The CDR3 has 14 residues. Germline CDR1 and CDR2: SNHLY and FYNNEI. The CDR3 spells CASNVAGVQETQYF. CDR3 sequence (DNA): TGTGCCAGCAACGTAGCGGGAGTCCAAGAGACCCAGTACTTC. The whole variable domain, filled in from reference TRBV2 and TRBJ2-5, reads EPEVTQTPSHQVTQMGQEVILRCVPISNHLYFYWYRQILGQKVEFLVSFYNNEISEKSEIFDDQFSVERPDGSNFTLKIRSTKLEDSAMYFCASNVAGVQETQYFGPGTRLLVL.

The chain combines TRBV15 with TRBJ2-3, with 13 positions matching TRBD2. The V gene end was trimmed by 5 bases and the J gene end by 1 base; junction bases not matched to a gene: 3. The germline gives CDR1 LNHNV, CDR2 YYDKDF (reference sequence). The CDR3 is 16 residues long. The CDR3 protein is CATSGGLAGGTDTQYF. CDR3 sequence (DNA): TGTGCCACCAGCGGAGGACTAGCGGGAGGCACAGATACGCAGTATTTT.

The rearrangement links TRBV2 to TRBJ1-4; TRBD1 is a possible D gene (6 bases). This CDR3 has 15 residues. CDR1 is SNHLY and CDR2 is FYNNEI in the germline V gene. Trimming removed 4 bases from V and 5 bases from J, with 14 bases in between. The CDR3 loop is CASSGTRGPNEKLFF. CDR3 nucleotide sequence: TGTGCCAGCAGTGGGACCAGGGGTCCCAATGAAAAACTGTTTTTT.

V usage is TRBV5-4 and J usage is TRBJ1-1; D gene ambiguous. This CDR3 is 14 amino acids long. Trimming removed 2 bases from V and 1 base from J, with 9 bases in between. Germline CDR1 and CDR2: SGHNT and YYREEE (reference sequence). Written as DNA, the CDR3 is TGTGCCAGCAGCTTATATCTCGGGAACACTGAAGCTTTCTTT. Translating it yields CASSLYLGNTEAFF.

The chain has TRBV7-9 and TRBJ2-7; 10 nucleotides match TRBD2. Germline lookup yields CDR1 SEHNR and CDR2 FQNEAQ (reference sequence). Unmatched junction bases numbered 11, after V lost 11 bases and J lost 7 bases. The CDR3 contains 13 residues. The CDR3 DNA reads TGTGCCTCAGGGGGTAGCGGGAGGAGAGAGCAGTACTTC. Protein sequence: CASGGSGRREQYF. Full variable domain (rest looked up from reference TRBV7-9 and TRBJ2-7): DTGVSQNPRHKITKRGQNVTFRCDPISEHNRLYWYRQTLGQGPEFLTYFQNEAQLEKSRLLSDRFSAERPKGSFSTLEIQRTEQGDSAMYLCASGGSGRREQYFGPGTRLTVT.

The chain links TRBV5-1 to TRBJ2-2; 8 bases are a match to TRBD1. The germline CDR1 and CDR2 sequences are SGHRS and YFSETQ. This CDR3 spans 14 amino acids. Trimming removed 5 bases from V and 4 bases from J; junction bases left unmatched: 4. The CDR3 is CASRPTGVTGELFF. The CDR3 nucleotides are TGCGCCAGCAGACCGACAGGGGTCACCGGGGAGCTGTTTTTT.